Presented here are 14 T cell receptor beta chains from one specimen sequenced in a study of T cells in localized non-small cell lung cancer. Only in-frame clones appear in the TCRdb table, and some are missing; sequencing was by immunoSEQ multiplex PCR. The table shows more than 20,000 clones, with 70% to 90% occurring only once. This material consisted of peripheral blood, taken before any cancer treatment. All receptors derive from a female donor aged 60 or older with stage I lung adenocarcinoma.

The chain joins TRBV29-1 to TRBJ2-1; D is perhaps TRBD2 (5 bases). The V gene lost 4 bases and the J gene lost 5 bases, with 12 bases spanning the gap. The CDR3 has 13 amino acids. Germline V lookup: CDR1 SQVTM, CDR2 ANQGSEA. CDR3 in DNA: TGCAGCGTTGGGGAGCCGTCCGACAATGAGCAGTTCTTC. Translation: CSVGEPSDNEQFF.

The chain uses TRBV25-1 and TRBJ2-1; D is possibly TRBD1 (5 bases). V was clipped by 5 bases and J by 2 bases, with 13 bases between them. In germline, CDR1 is MGHDK, CDR2 SYGVNS. The CDR3 extends over 15 amino acids. The CDR3: CASSLSGWTYNEQFF. In nucleotides, the CDR3 is TGTGCCAGCAGTCTTTCAGGGTGGACCTACAATGAGCAGTTCTTC.

The J gene is TRBJ1-2, the V gene TRBV6-5; 7 bases line up with TRBD1. The CDR3 spans 14 residues. The junction had 7 bases not matched to a gene; V was cut back by 5 bases and J by 4 bases. CDR1 is MNHEY and CDR2 is SVGAGI in the germline V gene. CDR3: CASSGRQGGYGYTF. The CDR3 bases are TGTGCCAGCAGTGGTCGACAGGGTGGCTATGGCTACACCTTC.

The chain carries TRBV12-5 and TRBJ1-4; D gene ambiguous. V dropped 7 bases and J dropped 0 bases, with 18 bases sitting between them. Per the germline V gene, CDR1 is LGHNT and CDR2 is FRNRAP. The CDR3 is 17 residues long. CDR3 amino acids: CASAPGLRVATNEKLFF. CDR3 sequence (DNA): TGTGCTAGTGCCCCGGGCTTAAGGGTCGCAACTAATGAAAAACTGTTTTTT.

This chain joins TRBV2 and TRBJ2-3; D is unresolved. The CDR3 contains 14 residues. Trimming cost V 5 bases and J 4 bases, with 13 bases left between them. In germline, CDR1 is SNHLY, CDR2 FYNNEI. CDR3: CASSLTRIADTQYF. CDR3 nucleotide sequence: TGTGCCAGCAGTCTAACCAGGATTGCAGATACGCAGTATTTT.

The genes are TRBV19 and TRBJ1-1, with 9 nucleotides matching TRBD1. V dropped 5 bases and J dropped 1; count of bases not matched to a gene: 5. The CDR3 has 15 amino acids. Germline-derived CDR1 and CDR2 are LNHDA and SQIVND (reference sequence). CDR3 residues: CASSPTDRGNTEAFF. The CDR3 DNA reads as TGTGCCAGTAGTCCCACGGACAGGGGGAACACTGAAGCTTTCTTT.

By share, this clone counts as medium-sized. V is TRBV11-2 and J is TRBJ1-5, with D tentatively TRBD1 (5 bases). CDR3 length equals 13 residues. V gave up 1 base and J gave up 8 bases, with 9 bases separating them. Germline V gives CDR1 SGHAT, CDR2 FQNNGV. CDR3 residues: CASSLAAGKPQHF. The CDR3 region has the DNA TGTGCCAGCAGCTTAGCAGCAGGGAAGCCCCAGCATTTT. The full variable domain, in which reference TRBV11-2 and TRBJ1-5 provide the parts outside the CDR3, is EAGVAQSPRYKIIEKRQSVAFWCNPISGHATLYWYQQILGQGPKLLIQFQNNGVVDDSQLPKDRFSAERLKGVDSTLKIQPAKLEDSAVYLCASSLAAGKPQHFGDGTRLSIL.

The genes are TRBV9 and TRBJ2-3, with 9 nucleotides matching TRBD2. This CDR3 is 16 amino acids long. The germline V gene has CDR1 SGDLS and CDR2 YYNGEE. After removal of 2 bases from V and 4 bases from J, the junction contained 8 bases not matched to a gene. The CDR3 sequence: CASSVNSGGRADTQYF. The CDR3 bases are TGTGCCAGCAGCGTTAATAGCGGGGGACGGGCAGATACGCAGTATTTT.

This chain joins TRBV7-9 and TRBJ2-5; maybe TRBD2 (6 bases). Trimming shortened V by 2 bases and J by 4 bases, and 14 bases separated the two germline ends. CDR3 length equals 15 residues. Germline CDR1 reads SEHNR; CDR2 reads FQNEAQ (reference sequence). The CDR3 DNA sequence: TGTGCCAGCAGCTTATCCGGAGGGATAGGAGAGACCCAGTACTTC. This codes for CASSLSGGIGETQYF.

The chain uses TRBV29-1 and TRBJ2-2; 9 positions agree with TRBD1. The V gene end was trimmed by 6 bases and the J gene end by 3 bases; junction bases not matched to a gene: 5. CDR1 SQVTM and CDR2 ANQGSEA come from the germline V gene. The CDR3 is 14 amino acids. The CDR3 sequence: CSVGTGSDTGELFF. CDR3 nucleotides: TGCAGCGTCGGGACAGGGAGTGACACCGGGGAGCTGTTTTTT.

The sample holds one count of this clone. The chain recombines TRBV2 with TRBJ2-1; D could derive from TRBD1 or TRBD2 (5 bases each). The germline V gene has CDR1 SNHLY and CDR2 FYNNEI. Trimming removed 8 bases at V and 7 bases at J, with 6 bases between. CDR3 length: 10 residues. This CDR3 is CASEGNEQFF. The CDR3 nucleotides read TGTGCCAGCGAGGGGAATGAGCAGTTCTTC.

The V gene is TRBV19, the J gene TRBJ1-1; perhaps TRBD1 as D (5 bases). CDR3 length: 14 residues. Trimming pared 3 bases from V and 3 bases from J, leaving 11 bases between. Looked up from germline, CDR1 is LNHDA and CDR2 is SQIVND (reference sequence). The CDR3 protein is CASSMRSGDTEAFF. CDR3 coding DNA: TGTGCCAGTAGTATGAGGTCGGGGGACACTGAAGCTTTCTTT.

The chain carries TRBV10-1 and TRBJ2-2; TRBD1 is a possible D gene (5 bases). There are 14 residues in the CDR3. Trimming took off 6 bases at V and 1 base at J, with 9 bases between the two ends. The germline CDR1 and CDR2 sequences are WNHNN and SYGVQD (reference sequence). CDR3 sequence: CASRKTENTGELFF. For the CDR3, the DNA is TGCGCCAGCAGAAAGACAGAGAACACCGGGGAGCTGTTTTTT.

The V gene is TRBV9, the J gene TRBJ2-7; a possible D gene is TRBD1 (6 bases). CDR1 SGDLS and CDR2 YYNGEE come from the germline V gene. There are 15 residues in the CDR3. Trimming took 0 bases from V and 3 from J, leaving 13 bases between them. CDR3 DNA sequence: TGTGCCAGCAGCGTAGGGGCAGGGGCAGGCTACGAGCAGTACTTC. This gives the protein CASSVGAGAGYEQYF.